This TCR beta chain was captured by sequencing in a study of T cell clones after liver transplantation. There are 12 residues in the CDR3. Trimming removed 5 bases from V and 4 bases from J, with 9 bases in between. The germline gives CDR1 MNHNY, CDR2 SVGAGI (reference sequence). Some clones are missing from TCRdb's copy, which holds only in-frame ones; the method was immunoSEQ multiplex PCR. The profile shows tens of thousands of clones, about four fifths of them singletons. The receptor comes from a human patient who received a liver transplant. Certain T cells may be donor cells from the graft. Sample: CD4+ T cells from blood, taken 12 months after liver transplant. The chain has TRBV6-6 and TRBJ2-7; a possible D gene is TRBD1 (6 bases). The CDR3 loop reads CASSQQGYEQYF. Here the CDR3 DNA reads TGTGCCAGCAGTCAACAGGGATACGAGCAGTACTTC.